What follows are 5 T cell receptor beta chains derived from one specimen sequenced in a study of early T cells in non-severe SARS-CoV-2 infection. TCRdb independently ran MiXCR on the 5' RACE reads; one entry per CDR3 protein. Of some 66,000 distinct CDR3 sequences listed, approximately 10% were seen once; the top ten hold approximately 3%. The sequencing input was whole blood. The origin of the receptors is an adult who was a healthcare worker with PCR-confirmed SARS-CoV-2 infection or an uninfected control (not recorded which).

This clonotype was detected ten times or more. The chain uses TRBV7-8 and TRBJ2-3, with 10 positions matching TRBD1. The junction had 3 bases not matched to a gene; V was cut back by 2 bases and J by 4 bases. This CDR3 contains 15 residues. Germline V gene sequence: CDR1 SGHVS, CDR2 FQNEAQ. CDR3 sequence: CASSLMGTGADTQYF. CDR3 DNA sequence: TGTGCCAGCAGCTTAATGGGGACAGGGGCAGATACGCAGTATTTT.

This clonotype was seen repeatedly, ten times or more. This chain uses TRBV11-3 with TRBJ1-1, with 7 bases aligning to TRBD1. The V and J ends lost 5 bases and 6 bases, in that order; junction bases with no gene match: 6. From germline, CDR1 is SGHNT and CDR2 YENEEA. This CDR3 region has 13 residues. The CDR3 here is CASSRRQGSEAFF. The CDR3 bases are TGTGCCAGCAGCCGTAGACAGGGATCTGAAGCTTTCTTT.

This clonotype was seen at least ten times. The V gene is TRBV7-2, the J gene TRBJ1-1; D call uncertain. V dropped 5 bases and J dropped 3 bases, with 16 bases sitting between them. CDR3 length equals 15 residues. Germline V gives CDR1 SGHTA, CDR2 FQGNSA. CDR3 sequence reads: CASSPGPGGYTEAFF. The CDR3, as DNA: TGTGCCAGCAGCCCCGGGCCCGGCGGGTACACTGAAGCTTTCTTT. The variable domain in full, completed from reference TRBV7-2 and TRBJ1-1, reads GAGVSQSPSNKVTEKGKDVELRCDPISGHTALYWYRQSLGQGLEFLIYFQGNSAPDKSGLPSDRFSAERTGGSVSTLTIQRTQQEDSAVYLCASSPGPGGYTEAFFGQGTRLTVV.

This clonotype was observed a handful of times. V usage is TRBV20-1 and J usage is TRBJ2-1; TRBD2 aligns across 9 bases. The CDR3 loop spans 16 amino acids. Germline trimming cut 0 bases from V and 5 bases from J; bases unmatched to any gene: 8. The germline gives CDR1 DFQATT, CDR2 SNEGSKA (reference sequence). CDR3 in DNA: TGCAGTGCTAGAGATCGCGGGAGGGCCGGCGACAATGAGCAGTTCTTC. Its translation is CSARDRGRAGDNEQFF.

This clonotype was seen repeatedly, ten times or more. The chain joins TRBV5-5 to TRBJ2-1; 10 nucleotides match TRBD2. Germline loops: CDR1 SGHKS, CDR2 YYEKEE (reference sequence). The V segment lost 4 bases and the J segment 3 bases; nucleotides outside the gene matches: 4. This CDR3 spans 15 amino acids. CDR3 sequence reads: CASSTGLAVYNEQFF. CDR3 in DNA: TGTGCCAGCAGCACTGGACTAGCGGTCTACAATGAGCAGTTCTTC.